These 3 T cell receptor beta chains were all obtained from the same sample, sequenced in a study of PD-L1 blockade in urothelial cancer. Noted time point: pretreatment peripheral blood. This table comes from immunoSEQ multiplex PCR, and its TCRdb copy is limited to in-frame clones, with some not included. The table records about 80,000 clones, around 85% of them present only once. The input for sequencing was PBMCs, taken around atezolizumab (anti-PD-L1) treatment. The receptor source for this set is a middle-aged man with urothelial cancer.

This clone was counted a single time. The rearrangement links TRBV7-9 to TRBJ1-2; 8 nucleotides line up with TRBD1. CDR3 length: 17 amino acids. From germline, CDR1 is SEHNR and CDR2 FQNEAQ (reference sequence). V was pared by 2 bases and J by 3 bases, with 11 bases of the junction left unmatched. The CDR3 region has the DNA TGTGCCAGCAGCTTAACGCAGGGGGCGACTGGGCACTATGGCTACACCTTC. Translation gives CASSLTQGATGHYGYTF. Full variable domain (missing parts from reference TRBV7-9 and TRBJ1-2): DTGVSQNPRHKITKRGQNVTFRCDPISEHNRLYWYRQTLGQGPEFLTYFQNEAQLEKSRLLSDRFSAERPKGSFSTLEIQRTEQGDSAMYLCASSLTQGATGHYGYTFGSGTRLTVV.

The chain links TRBV19 to TRBJ2-1; 8 bases are shared with TRBD1. The trim removed 4 bases at V and 9 bases at J, leaving 20 bases unmatched. The germline gives CDR1 LNHDA, CDR2 SQIVND (reference sequence). This CDR3 spans 18 amino acids. The CDR3 protein is CASSTFLSKDRERGEQFF. CDR3 sequence (DNA): TGTGCCAGTAGTACGTTCCTGTCAAAGGACAGGGAAAGGGGTGAGCAGTTCTTC.

The chain recombines TRBV18 with TRBJ2-2, with D unclear. V lost 1 base to trimming and J lost 1 base, with 10 bases between them. The CDR3 sequence is 16 residues long. Germline V gene data show CDR1 as KGHSH and CDR2 as LQKENI. The CDR3 region has the DNA TGTGCCAGCTCACCACGTTCAGGCAGGAACACCGGGGAGCTGTTTTTT. As protein: CASSPRSGRNTGELFF.